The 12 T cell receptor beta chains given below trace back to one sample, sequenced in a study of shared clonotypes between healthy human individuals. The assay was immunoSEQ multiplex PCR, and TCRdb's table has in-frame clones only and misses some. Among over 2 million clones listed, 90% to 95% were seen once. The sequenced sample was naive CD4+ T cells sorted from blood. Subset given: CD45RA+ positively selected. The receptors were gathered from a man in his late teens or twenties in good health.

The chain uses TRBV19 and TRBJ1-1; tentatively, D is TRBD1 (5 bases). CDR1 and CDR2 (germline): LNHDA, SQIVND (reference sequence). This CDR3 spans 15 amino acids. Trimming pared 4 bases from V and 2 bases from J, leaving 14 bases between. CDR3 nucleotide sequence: TGTGCCAGTAGTAAAATGGGGCAGATTAACACTGAAGCTTTCTTT. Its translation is CASSKMGQINTEAFF.

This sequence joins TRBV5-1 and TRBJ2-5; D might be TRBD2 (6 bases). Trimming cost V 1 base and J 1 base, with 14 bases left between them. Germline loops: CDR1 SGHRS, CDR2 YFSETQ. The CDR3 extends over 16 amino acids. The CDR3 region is CASSLRAAGSQETQYF. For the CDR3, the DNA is TGCGCCAGCAGCTTGAGGGCGGCGGGGTCCCAAGAGACCCAGTACTTC.

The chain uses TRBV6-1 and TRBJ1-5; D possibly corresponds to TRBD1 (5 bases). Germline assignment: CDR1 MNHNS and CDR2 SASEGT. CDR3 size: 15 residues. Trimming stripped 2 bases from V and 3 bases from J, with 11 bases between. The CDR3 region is CASSEQGGSNQPQHF. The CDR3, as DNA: TGTGCCAGCAGTGAACAGGGAGGCTCCAATCAGCCCCAGCATTTT.

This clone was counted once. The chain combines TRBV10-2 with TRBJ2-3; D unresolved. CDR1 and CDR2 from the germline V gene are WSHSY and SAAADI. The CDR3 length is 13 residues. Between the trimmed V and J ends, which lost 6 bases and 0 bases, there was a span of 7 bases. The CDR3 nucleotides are TGCGCCAGCAGGATGACTAGCACAGATACGCAGTATTTT. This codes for CASRMTSTDTQYF.

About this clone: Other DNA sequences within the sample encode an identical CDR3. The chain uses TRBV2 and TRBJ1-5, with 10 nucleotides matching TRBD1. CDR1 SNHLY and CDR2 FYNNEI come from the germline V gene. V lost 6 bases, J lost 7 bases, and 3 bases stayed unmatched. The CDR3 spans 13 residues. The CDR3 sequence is CASRGTGAQPQHF. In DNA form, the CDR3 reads TGTGCCAGCAGGGGGACAGGGGCCCAGCCCCAGCATTTT.

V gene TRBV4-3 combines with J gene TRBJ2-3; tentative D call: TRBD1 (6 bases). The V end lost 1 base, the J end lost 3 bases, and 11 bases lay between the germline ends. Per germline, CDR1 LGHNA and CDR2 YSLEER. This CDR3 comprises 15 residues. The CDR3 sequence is CASSQAAGTTDTQYF. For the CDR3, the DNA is TGCGCCAGCAGCCAAGCGGCAGGGACAACAGATACGCAGTATTTT.

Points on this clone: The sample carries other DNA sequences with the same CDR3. CDR3: CASSLNRITDTQYF. As DNA, the CDR3 is TGTGCCAGCAGCTTAAACAGGATAACAGATACGCAGTATTTT. The gene calls are TRBV11-2 and TRBJ2-3; perhaps TRBD1 as D (5 bases). The CDR3 has 14 amino acids. Looked up from germline, CDR1 is SGHAT and CDR2 is FQNNGV. V dropped 2 bases and J dropped 3 bases, with 9 bases sitting between them. The variable domain in full, with the rest retrieved from reference TRBV11-2 and TRBJ2-3, is EAGVAQSPRYKIIEKRQSVAFWCNPISGHATLYWYQQILGQGPKLLIQFQNNGVVDDSQLPKDRFSAERLKGVDSTLKIQPAKLEDSAVYLCASSLNRITDTQYFGPGTRLTVL.

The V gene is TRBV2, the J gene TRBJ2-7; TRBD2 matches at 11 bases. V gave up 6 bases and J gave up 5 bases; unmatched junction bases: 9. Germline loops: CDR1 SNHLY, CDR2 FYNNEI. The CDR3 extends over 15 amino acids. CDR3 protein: CASRRSGGAADEQYF. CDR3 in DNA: TGTGCCAGCAGGCGTAGCGGGGGGGCCGCGGACGAGCAGTACTTC.

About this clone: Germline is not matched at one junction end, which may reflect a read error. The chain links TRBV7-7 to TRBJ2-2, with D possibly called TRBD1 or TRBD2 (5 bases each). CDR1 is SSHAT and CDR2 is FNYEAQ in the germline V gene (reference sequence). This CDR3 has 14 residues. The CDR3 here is CASSLEGSTGELFF. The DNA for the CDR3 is TGTGCTAGCAGCTTAGAGGGGAGCACCGGGGAGCTGTTTTTT. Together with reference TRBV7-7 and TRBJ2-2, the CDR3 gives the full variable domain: GAGVSQSPRYKVTKRGQDVTLRCDPISSHATLYWYQQALGQGPEFLTYFNYEAQPDKSGLPSDRFSAERPEGSISTLTIQRTEQRDSAMYRCASSLEGSTGELFFGEGSRLTVL.

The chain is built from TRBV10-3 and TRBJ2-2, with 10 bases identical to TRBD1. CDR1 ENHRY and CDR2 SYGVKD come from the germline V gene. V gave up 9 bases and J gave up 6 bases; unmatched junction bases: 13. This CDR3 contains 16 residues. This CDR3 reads CAIDTSGTGAAGELFF. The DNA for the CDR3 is TGTGCCATTGACACTTCCGGGACAGGGGCCGCCGGGGAGCTGTTTTTT.

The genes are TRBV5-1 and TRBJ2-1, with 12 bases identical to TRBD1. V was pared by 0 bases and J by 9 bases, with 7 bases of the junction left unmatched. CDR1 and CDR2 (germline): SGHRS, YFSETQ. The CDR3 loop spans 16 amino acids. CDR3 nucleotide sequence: TGCGCCAGCAGCTTGGCCGGGGGACAGGGGGCATCTGAGCAGTTCTTC. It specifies CASSLAGGQGASEQFF.

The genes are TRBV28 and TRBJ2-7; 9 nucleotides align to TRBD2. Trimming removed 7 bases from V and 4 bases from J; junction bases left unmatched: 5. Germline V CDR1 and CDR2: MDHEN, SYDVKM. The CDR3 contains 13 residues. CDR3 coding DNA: TGTGCCAGCAATAGCGGGGGTCGGTACGAGCAGTACTTC. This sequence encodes CASNSGGRYEQYF.